This T cell receptor beta chain was found in a study of beta chain features in type 1 diabetes. Study as a whole: About 110 million sorted cells were examined across all samples.

What was sequenced were expressed TCRB transcripts, since all of the isolated RNA had been reverse transcribed. Clones were read by immunoSEQ multiplex PCR, and TCRdb kept only the in-frame ones, dropping some. The repertoire holds nearly 350,000 clones, with 8% as singletons. With 2 bases removed from V and 3 bases from J, the gap between germline ends came to 11 bases. CDR3 length: 13 residues. Germline loops: CDR1 SQVTM, CDR2 ANQGSEA. This clone has more than one count but fewer than ten. Other nucleotide sequences from this sample produce the same CDR3. The source is a woman younger than 30 in good health. The gene calls are TRBV29-1 and TRBJ2-7; possibly TRBD1 for D (6 bases). Source material: central memory CD4+ T cells from blood. This chain's CDR3 is CSVELDRDYEQYF. In DNA form, the CDR3 reads TGCAGCGTTGAACTGGACAGAGACTACGAGCAGTACTTC.